This T cell receptor beta chain stems from a study of blood T cells in healthy people across ages. Notes on the study in general: Relative to aged donors, long-lived donors carried more naive CD4+ cells and displayed higher diversity.

The V gene's germline CDR1 is SGHTA and CDR2 FQGNSA. V was clipped by 5 bases and J by 8 bases, with 12 bases between them. The length of the CDR3 is 13 residues. Each sample gave at least 6.5 million isolated PBMCs. Combining a sample-barcoded 5' primer with a J-beta primer mix, a second PCR ran for roughly 7 to 12 cycles. Every cDNA molecule carried a tag from a template-switch adaptor bearing 12 random nucleotides. Per-sample output comprised a minimum of 2.5 million paired-end reads containing CDR3. TCRdb re-analysed the 5' RACE reads in MiXCR, keeping a single row per CDR3 protein. The top ten clones hold 23% of a sample with approximately 1,700,000 distinct CDR3 sequences, 30% to 40% of them seen once. In the case of this clonotype: Antigen: not known.

The source is a human donor in good health. V usage is TRBV7-2 and J usage is TRBJ2-2; no firm D call. The sequencing input was blood. CDR3: CASSEIFSGELFF. Here the CDR3 DNA reads TGTGCCAGCAGCGAGATATTTTCGGGGGAGCTGTTTTTT. The entire variable domain, with the rest obtained from reference TRBV7-2 and TRBJ2-2, is as follows: GAGVSQSPSNKVTEKGKDVELRCDPISGHTALYWYRQSLGQGLEFLIYFQGNSAPDKSGLPSDRFSAERTGGSVSTLTIQRTQQEDSAVYLCASSEIFSGELFFGEGSRLTVL.